The clone carrying this T cell receptor (beta chain) showed up just a few times. Its antigen is unknown. CDR3 length: 13 amino acids. V shed 4 bases and J 8 bases; nucleotides not matched to a gene: 3. CDR1 and CDR2 (germline): MGHRA, YSYEKL. Primers used in a second PCR of roughly 7 to 12 cycles were a sample-barcoded 5' primer and a J-beta primer mix. In TCRdb, the 5' RACE reads were re-called with MiXCR into one record per CDR3 protein. Of 1.5 million to 2 million distinct CDR3 sequences listed, about 50% are singletons. Collection of approximately 9.3 milliliters of peripheral blood was performed for each donor. Isolating PBMCs gave at least 6 million of these cells per sample. The entry originates in a study of blood T cells in healthy people across ages. Study-wide findings and caveats: Comparison with aged donors showed that long-lived donors had more naive CD4+ cells and higher diversity.

Sequenced: blood. J is TRBJ2-1 and V is TRBV4-1, with TRBD1 identical over 9 bases. The receptor comes from a woman aged 40 to 50 in good health. The CDR3 loop reads CASSRTGGDEQFF. In nucleotides, the CDR3 is TGCGCCAGCAGCCGAACAGGGGGCGATGAGCAGTTCTTC.